The clone carrying this TCR beta chain has a single count. What it recognizes is unknown. Germline V gene lookup returns CDR1 SEHNR and CDR2 FQNEAQ (reference sequence). Trimming cost V 5 bases and J 5 bases; bases outside gene matches: 11. This CDR3 region has 16 residues. The entry originates in a study of cytomegalovirus exposure and HLA in healthy donors. Overall study: From HLA-typed donors, an early data release held tens of millions of unique TCRs.

Broader study findings: The HLA-A and HLA-B alleles of most subjects were reportedly predicted accurately from TCR beta sequences. Several top significant clusters appeared, in a later analysis, to be linked to common viral pathogens. A few V segments could not be told apart, such as TRBV6-2 and TRBV6-3, and were left out.

A multiplex PCR was run with 60 Vbeta primers and 13 Jbeta primers. Libraries were prepared by immunoSEQ multiplex PCR; TCRdb keeps only in-frame clonotypes and omits some of them. Here the sample spans some 150,000 clones, roughly 84% being singletons. The V call is TRBV7-9, the J call TRBJ2-5; TRBD2 matches 10 bases. The TCR sequence derives from a woman between 18 and 30 years old in good health and CMV-seronegative. The sequenced sample consisted of PBMCs. The CDR3 DNA follows: TGTGCCAGCAGCCTAGGAGGGGCTAGCGGGAGCGAGACCCAGTACTTC. This translates into CASSLGGASGSETQYF.